This TCR beta chain was found in a study of OX40 agonist ivuxolimab in advanced cancers. CDR3 size: 16 residues. Repertoires were generated with immunoSEQ multiplex PCR, while TCRdb's copy carries only in-frame clones and drops some. This table has more than 75,000 clones, more than 75% appearing once. The sequencing used CD4+ or CD8+ T cells sorted from blood, collected in a trial of the OX40 agonist ivuxolimab. The chain carries TRBV21-1 and TRBJ1-5; the table names TRBD1, a call not compared with the DNA. TRBV21-1 is listed as a pseudogene. The receptor comes from an adult with an advanced solid tumor such as melanoma, head and neck, liver or kidney cancer. The CDR3 sequence is CASSKFTVFSNQPQHF. Written as DNA, the CDR3 is TGTGCCAGCAGCAAATTCACAGTTTTTAGCAATCAGCCCCAGCATTTT.